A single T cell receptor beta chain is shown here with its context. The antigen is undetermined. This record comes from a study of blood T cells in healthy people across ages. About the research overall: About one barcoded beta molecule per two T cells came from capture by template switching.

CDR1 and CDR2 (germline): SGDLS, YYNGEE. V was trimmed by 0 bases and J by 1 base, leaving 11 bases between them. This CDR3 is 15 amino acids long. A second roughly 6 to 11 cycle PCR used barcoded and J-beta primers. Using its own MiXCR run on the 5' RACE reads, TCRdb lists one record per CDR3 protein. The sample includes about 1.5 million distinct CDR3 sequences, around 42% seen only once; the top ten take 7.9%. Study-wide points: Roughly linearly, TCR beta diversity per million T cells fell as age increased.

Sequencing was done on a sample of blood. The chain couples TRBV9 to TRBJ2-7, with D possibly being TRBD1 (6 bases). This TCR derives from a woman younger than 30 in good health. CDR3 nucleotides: TGTGCCAGCAGCGTAGCTGGGCAGGGGTCCTACGAGCAGTACTTC. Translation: CASSVAGQGSYEQYF.